Shown below are 30 T cell receptor beta chains from a single sample sequenced in a study of cytomegalovirus exposure and HLA in healthy donors. Using immunoSEQ multiplex PCR, the repertoire was profiled, and TCRdb retains in-frame clones only, with some absent. The sample records some 140,000 clones, around 84% being singletons. The sample taken for sequencing was PBMCs. These receptors originate from a human donor in good health.

This chain links TRBV28 with TRBJ1-1, with 10 bases fitting TRBD1. Germline CDR1 MDHEN, CDR2 SYDVKM. The trim removed 5 bases at V and 1 base at J, leaving 4 bases unmatched. This CDR3 spans 15 amino acids. The CDR3 sequence is CASSRRQGANTEAFF. As DNA, the CDR3 is TGTGCCAGCAGTCGGAGACAGGGGGCGAACACTGAAGCTTTCTTT.

The V call is TRBV6-1, the J call TRBJ2-7, with 9 bases fitting TRBD1. The CDR3 runs to 14 residues. In germline, CDR1 is MNHNS, CDR2 SASEGT. The V and J ends lost 5 bases and 3 bases, in that order; junction bases with no gene match: 5. Written as DNA, the CDR3 is TGTGCCAGCAGTTCGGGACAGGGTTACTACGAGCAGTACTTC. It codes for CASSSGQGYYEQYF.

This chain connects TRBV7-8 to TRBJ1-3; D is ambiguous. V was clipped by 1 base and J by 4 bases, with 11 bases between them. This CDR3 is 15 amino acids long. The germline V gene has CDR1 SGHVS and CDR2 FQNEAQ. CDR3 protein: CASSLVMAAGNTIYF. The DNA for the CDR3 is TGTGCCAGCAGCTTAGTAATGGCAGCGGGAAACACCATATATTTT.

This clone was observed once. This chain uses TRBV9 with TRBJ2-5; the match to TRBD2 covers 10 bases. CDR1 and CDR2 (germline): SGDLS, YYNGEE. J lost 2 bases, V lost 3 bases, and 4 bases had no gene match. The CDR3 consists of 15 residues. The CDR3 protein is CASSAGTSAQETQYF. CDR3 DNA sequence: TGTGCCAGCAGCGCTGGGACTAGCGCTCAAGAGACCCAGTACTTC.

The gene calls are TRBV29-1 and TRBJ1-1, with D possibly TRBD1 on 6 matching bases. The V and J ends lost 3 bases and 1 base respectively, with 12 bases between them. The CDR3 covers 14 residues. CDR1 is SQVTM and CDR2 is ANQGSEA in the germline V gene. The CDR3 sequence: CSVERGWANTEAFF. The CDR3, as DNA: TGCAGCGTTGAGAGGGGGTGGGCGAACACTGAAGCTTTCTTT.

The chain couples TRBV5-6 to TRBJ1-1; D gene uncertain. V was shortened by 2 bases and J by 7 bases, with 18 bases between the two germline ends. Germline-derived CDR1 and CDR2 are SGHDT and YYEEEE. CDR3 length: 15 residues. Written as DNA, the CDR3 is TGTGCCAGCAGCTTTGGAGACCCACGGTCTTTTGAAGCTTTCTTT. Amino acid sequence: CASSFGDPRSFEAFF.

V is TRBV7-3 and J is TRBJ2-1; 9 bases are shared with TRBD2. Germline V CDR1 and CDR2: SGHTA, FQGTGA. The V gene end was trimmed by 1 base and the J gene end by 4 bases; junction bases not matched to a gene: 5. The CDR3 consists of 16 residues. CDR3 in amino acids: CASSLKGAGGYNEQFF. The CDR3 bases are TGTGCCAGCAGCTTAAAGGGAGCGGGGGGTTACAATGAGCAGTTCTTC.

The chain carries TRBV7-9 and TRBJ1-3, with a weak D call TRBD1 (6 bases). The germline gives CDR1 SEHNR, CDR2 FQNEAQ (reference sequence). The CDR3 spans 14 residues. The V gene lost 2 bases and the J gene lost 2 bases, with 7 bases spanning the gap. In DNA form, the CDR3 reads TGTGCCAGCAGCTTATCAGGGGCTGGAAACACCATATATTTT. It specifies CASSLSGAGNTIYF.

V is TRBV29-1 and J is TRBJ2-5; 11 bases fit TRBD1. The CDR3 is 14 residues long. The ends lost 7 bases at V and 0 bases at J; junction bases unmatched: 4. CDR1 is SQVTM and CDR2 is ANQGSEA in the germline V gene. CDR3 sequence (DNA): TGCAGCGCAGGGACAGGGGGGGACCAAGAGACCCAGTACTTC. Amino acids: CSAGTGGDQETQYF. Full variable domain (remainder filled in from reference TRBV29-1 and TRBJ2-5): SAVISQKPSRDICQRGTSLTIQCQVDSQVTMMFWYRQQPGQSLTLIATANQGSEATYESGFVIDKFPISRPNLTFSTLTVSNMSPEDSSIYLCSAGTGGDQETQYFGPGTRLLVL.

The chain combines TRBV15 with TRBJ1-2; 11 nucleotides agree with TRBD1. Germline V gene data show CDR1 as LNHNV and CDR2 as YYDKDF (reference sequence). J gave up 2 bases and V 1 base, and 3 bases lay outside the gene matches. The CDR3 is 16 amino acids. The CDR3 here is CATSRVRDRGNYGYTF. For the CDR3, the DNA is TGTGCCACCAGCAGAGTTAGGGACAGGGGGAACTATGGCTACACCTTC.

This chain uses TRBV6-5 with TRBJ2-7; 7 bases align to TRBD2. V shed 5 bases and J 4 bases; nucleotides not matched to a gene: 2. CDR1 is MNHEY and CDR2 is SVGAGI in the germline V gene. This CDR3 is 12 amino acids long. This chain's CDR3 is CASSLGGYEQYF. Here the CDR3 DNA reads TGTGCCAGCAGTCTCGGGGGGTACGAGCAGTACTTC.

The chain has TRBV6-5 and TRBJ1-1; D gene unclear. The V gene's germline CDR1 is MNHEY and CDR2 SVGAGI. The CDR3 sequence is 15 residues long. Trimming stripped 2 bases from V and 0 bases from J, with 10 bases between. The CDR3 here is CASSYGRGVNTEAFF. The CDR3, as DNA: TGTGCCAGCAGTTACGGTCGGGGTGTGAACACTGAAGCTTTCTTT.

This clone appeared once. The chain combines TRBV29-1 with TRBJ1-2; the match to TRBD1 covers 9 bases. Germline CDR1 and CDR2: SQVTM and ANQGSEA. The CDR3 is 13 residues long. After removal of 6 bases from V and 6 bases from J, the junction contained 8 bases not matched to a gene. DNA of the CDR3: TGCAGCGTAGGCTGGGGGACAGGGCATGGCTACACCTTC. Its translation: CSVGWGTGHGYTF.

This chain links TRBV28 with TRBJ2-1; D is perhaps TRBD2 (7 bases). V dropped 4 bases and J dropped 5 bases, with 15 bases sitting between them. The germline V gene has CDR1 MDHEN and CDR2 SYDVKM. The CDR3 loop spans 15 amino acids. The CDR3 sequence: CASSSGGGRHNEQFF. CDR3 DNA sequence: TGTGCCAGCAGTTCGGGGGGCGGGCGTCACAATGAGCAGTTCTTC.

The chain employs TRBV18 and TRBJ2-1; possibly TRBD1 for D (5 bases). V was pared by 3 bases and J by 2 bases, with 11 bases between. The CDR3 has 15 amino acids. Germline-derived CDR1 and CDR2 are KGHSH and LQKENI. CDR3 bases: TGTGCCAGCTCACCGACAGTTTCTACCTACAATGAGCAGTTCTTC. Translated, it gives CASSPTVSTYNEQFF. The variable domain in full, completed from reference TRBV18 and TRBJ2-1, reads NAGVMQNPRHLVRRRGQEARLRCSPMKGHSHVYWYRQLPEEGLKFMVYLQKENIIDESGMPKERFSAEFPKEGPSILRIQQVVRGDSAAYFCASSPTVSTYNEQFFGPGTRLTVL.

CDR3 loop: CASSPNTVQGFGYGYTF. The CDR3 region has the DNA TGTGCCAGCAGTCCCAATACCGTACAGGGGTTCGGCTATGGCTACACCTTC. The V and J genes are TRBV27 and TRBJ1-2; 7 bases fit TRBD1. Germline trimming cut 5 bases from V and 4 bases from J; bases unmatched to any gene: 16. The CDR3 totals 17 residues. CDR1 MNHEY and CDR2 SMNVEV come from the germline V gene (reference sequence).

The gene calls are TRBV28 and TRBJ2-7, with 12 bases fitting TRBD2. The junction had 3 bases not matched to a gene; V was cut back by 4 bases and J by 2 bases. The CDR3 contains 15 residues. CDR1 MDHEN and CDR2 SYDVKM come from the germline V gene. The CDR3 DNA follows: TGTGCCAGCAGTTCGCGGACTAGCGGGACCTACGAGCAGTACTTC. Amino acids: CASSSRTSGTYEQYF.

V usage is TRBV9 and J usage is TRBJ1-5, with unresolved D. V gave up 4 bases and J gave up 4 bases, with 18 bases separating them. The germline gives CDR1 SGDLS, CDR2 YYNGEE. The CDR3 spans 16 residues. In nucleotides, the CDR3 is TGTGCCAGCAGCTCAGGAGAGGGCACTAGTAATCAGCCCCAGCATTTT. Protein: CASSSGEGTSNQPQHF.

V usage is TRBV7-3 and J usage is TRBJ1-1, with D maybe TRBD1 (6 bases). The V and J ends lost 4 bases and 1 base respectively, with 16 bases between them. Germline loops: CDR1 SGHTA, CDR2 FQGTGA. The CDR3 sequence is 16 residues long. DNA for the CDR3: TGTGCCAGCAGCTCCACGGGGGGGGCGCGGAACACTGAAGCTTTCTTT. Amino acids: CASSSTGGARNTEAFF.

The CDR3 nucleotides are TGTGCCAGCAGCCGGCGACAGGGCGGGACCGGGGAGCTGTTTTTT. Protein: CASSRRQGGTGELFF. V and J are TRBV6-5 and TRBJ2-2, with 7 bases fitting TRBD1. Germline values: CDR1 MNHEY, CDR2 SVGAGI. CDR3 size: 15 residues. The junction had 9 bases not matched to a gene; V was cut back by 6 bases and J by 5 bases.

The chain uses TRBV6-5 and TRBJ1-5; 7 bases fit TRBD1. Trimming removed 2 bases from V and 6 bases from J; junction bases left unmatched: 7. From germline, CDR1 is MNHEY and CDR2 SVGAGI. This CDR3 has 15 residues. The CDR3 DNA follows: TGTGCCAGCAGTTACGGGCCCGCAGGGGGTCAGCCCCAGCATTTT. Translation: CASSYGPAGGQPQHF.

This sequence joins TRBV5-4 and TRBJ1-6; 9 bases fit TRBD1. The CDR3 spans 15 residues. V lost 1 base, J lost 10 bases, and 6 bases stayed unmatched. The germline gives CDR1 SGHNT, CDR2 YYREEE (reference sequence). The CDR3 DNA follows: TGTGCCAGCAGCTTGACAGGACAGGGGCACTCACCCCTCCACTTT. Protein sequence: CASSLTGQGHSPLHF.

V is TRBV7-2 and J is TRBJ2-7; 11 bases fit TRBD2. This CDR3 is 18 amino acids long. After removal of 1 base from V and 1 base from J, the junction contained 9 bases not matched to a gene. CDR1 and CDR2 from the germline V gene are SGHTA and FQGNSA. The chain's CDR3 is CASSLVGRASGGSYEQYF. Here the CDR3 DNA reads TGTGCCAGCAGCTTAGTTGGAAGGGCTAGCGGGGGGTCCTACGAGCAGTACTTC.

The rearrangement links TRBV29-1 to TRBJ2-7, with a weak D call TRBD1 (6 bases). V was pared by 4 bases and J by 1 base, with 14 bases between. The V gene's germline CDR1 is SQVTM and CDR2 ANQGSEA. This CDR3 has 14 residues. CDR3 residues: CSVARQALSYEQYF. As DNA, the CDR3 is TGCAGCGTTGCTCGACAGGCTCTATCCTACGAGCAGTACTTC.

The chain combines TRBV13 with TRBJ2-7; 11 bases are a match to TRBD2. The CDR3 runs 15 residues. The junction had 6 bases not matched to a gene; V was cut back by 3 bases and J by 5 bases. Germline lookup yields CDR1 PRHDT and CDR2 FYEKMQ (reference sequence). DNA of the CDR3: TGTGCCAGCAGCTTGCGACTAGCGGGACGGAACGAGCAGTACTTC. As protein: CASSLRLAGRNEQYF.

To note about this clone: Different DNA sequences within this sample yield the same CDR3. The chain has TRBV27 and TRBJ1-1, with a tentative D call TRBD1 (5 bases). The CDR3 is 12 residues long. Deletions cut 2 bases from V and 8 bases from J, with 9 bases between. Germline-derived CDR1 and CDR2 are MNHEY and SMNVEV (reference sequence). DNA of the CDR3: TGTGCCAGCAGTTTAAAATCAGGGGAAGCTTTCTTT. The encoded protein is CASSLKSGEAFF.

The CDR3 spells CASSQDLFRGASYNEQFF. The CDR3 DNA sequence: TGCGCCAGCAGCCAAGACTTGTTCCGGGGAGCATCCTACAATGAGCAGTTCTTC. V gene TRBV4-3 combines with J gene TRBJ2-1; possibly TRBD2 for D (5 bases). CDR3 size: 18 residues. V lost 0 bases to trimming and J lost 1 base, with 16 bases between them. Germline V lookup: CDR1 LGHNA, CDR2 YSLEER.

This rearrangement joins TRBV7-8 to TRBJ2-3; no clear D. Germline lookup yields CDR1 SGHVS and CDR2 FQNEAQ. Trimming removed 4 bases from V and 4 bases from J, with 9 bases in between. The CDR3 contains 13 residues. The CDR3 loop is CASSSRSPDTQYF. The CDR3 bases are TGTGCCAGCAGCTCCCGGTCCCCAGATACGCAGTATTTT.

The CDR3 sequence is CASSFRVPGYEQYF. CDR3 in DNA: TGCGCCAGCAGCTTCCGGGTCCCGGGCTACGAGCAGTACTTC. V usage is TRBV5-1 and J usage is TRBJ2-7, with D unresolved. The CDR3 contains 14 residues. V was trimmed by 2 bases and J by 3 bases, leaving 12 bases between them. The V gene's germline CDR1 is SGHRS and CDR2 YFSETQ.

This sequence joins TRBV2 and TRBJ1-6; the match to TRBD1 covers 7 bases. J was trimmed by 6 bases and V by 5 bases; bases with no gene match: 7. The CDR3 covers 15 residues. The germline gives CDR1 SNHLY, CDR2 FYNNEI. CDR3: CASSLTGAGNSPLHF. CDR3 DNA: TGTGCCAGCAGTCTAACAGGGGCTGGTAATTCACCCCTCCACTTT. Using reference TRBV2 and TRBJ1-6 for the parts outside the CDR3, the full variable domain is EPEVTQTPSHQVTQMGQEVILRCVPISNHLYFYWYRQILGQKVEFLVSFYNNEISEKSEIFDDQFSVERPDGSNFTLKIRSTKLEDSAMYFCASSLTGAGNSPLHFGNGTRLTVT.